The present T cell receptor beta chain was sequenced within a study of blood T cell repertoires in COVID-19. Study in general: Both acute and convalescent COVID-19 samples were obtained from the United States, Italy and Spain. T cells, B-cell-depleted T cells, or PBMCs supplied cDNA or gDNA.

Original methodology: Amplifying reference gene primers gave estimates of nucleated cell counts. TCRdb keeps only in-frame clones here, not all; method: immunoSEQ multiplex PCR. D and trimming come from the DNA, and the V and J calls and clone size come from that table. The sample holds some 150,000 clones, 75% to 90% seen once. V lost 0 bases, J lost 3 bases, and 4 bases lay in between. The CDR3 covers 13 residues. CDR1 is LGHNA, CDR2 YNFKEQ, per germline. This clone was detected once. What was sequenced was peripheral blood. This chain links TRBV4-2 with TRBJ2-3; no clear D. This TCR came from a man between 65 and 85 years old with acute or convalescent COVID-19. The CDR3 DNA follows: TGTGCCAGCAGCCAAGACAGAACAGATACGCAGTATTTT. Translating gives CASSQDRTDTQYF.